Listed here are 28 T cell receptor beta chains from one sample, sequenced in a study of blood T cell repertoires in COVID-19. Sequenced by immunoSEQ multiplex PCR; TCRdb stores in-frame clones only, minus some. The table records 280,000 or so clones, about 89% of them present only once. Sequencing was carried out using peripheral blood. These receptors were obtained from a woman aged 60-75 years with acute or convalescent COVID-19.

The CDR3 bases are TGTGCCAGCAGTTTATCGGGACAGGGTAGGGGTCAGCCCCAGCATTTT. The encoded protein is CASSLSGQGRGQPQHF. The chain links TRBV27 to TRBJ1-5; 9 nucleotides line up with TRBD1. The germline CDR1 and CDR2 sequences are MNHEY and SMNVEV (reference sequence). This CDR3 contains 16 residues. Losses at the gene ends were 0 bases for V and 6 bases for J; bases not matched to a gene: 6.

This clone was counted a single time. The rearrangement joins TRBV2 to TRBJ1-4; D is unclear. V dropped 5 bases and J dropped 0 bases, with 10 bases sitting between them. From germline, CDR1 is SNHLY and CDR2 FYNNEI. The CDR3 consists of 15 residues. The CDR3 sequence is CASSPTGATNEKLFF. The CDR3 nucleotides are TGTGCCAGCAGTCCGACCGGGGCAACTAATGAAAAACTGTTTTTT.

The V and J genes are TRBV7-3 and TRBJ2-1, with a weak D call TRBD2 (5 bases). Germline V gene lookup returns CDR1 SGHTA and CDR2 FQGTGA. Trimming took 1 base from V and 4 from J, leaving 11 bases between them. The CDR3 totals 15 residues. The CDR3 DNA sequence: TGTGCCAGCAGCTTAAGTTCGAGGGATTACAATGAGCAGTTCTTC. It codes for CASSLSSRDYNEQFF. Full variable domain (rest looked up from reference TRBV7-3 and TRBJ2-1): GAGVSQTPSNKVTEKGKYVELRCDPISGHTALYWYRQSLGQGPEFLIYFQGTGAADDSGLPNDRFFAVRPEGSVSTLKIQRTERGDSAVYLCASSLSSRDYNEQFFGPGTRLTVL.

CDR3 nucleotides: TGTGCCAGCAGCTTAGGACAGGGGGAGACCCCTGCAACTAATGAAAAACTGTTTTTT. Its translation is CASSLGQGETPATNEKLFF. The chain employs TRBV7-9 and TRBJ1-4; TRBD1 aligns across 9 bases. This CDR3 is 19 amino acids long. J lost 0 bases, V lost 1 base, and 9 bases had no gene match. Germline V gene sequence: CDR1 SEHNR, CDR2 FQNEAQ (reference sequence).

The CDR3 protein is CASSVKSSGNTIYF. The CDR3, as DNA: TGTGCCAGCAGCGTCAAGAGCTCTGGAAACACCATATATTTT. The rearrangement uses TRBV9 and TRBJ1-3; D gene unclear. There are 14 residues in the CDR3. In germline, CDR1 is SGDLS, CDR2 YYNGEE. V lost 2 bases and J 0 bases, leaving 6 bases between the germline ends.

This chain connects TRBV19 to TRBJ1-5, with D possibly matching TRBD1 (5 bases). The CDR3 has 17 residues. V was clipped by 3 bases and J by 2 bases, with 17 bases between them. Germline V gene data show CDR1 as LNHDA and CDR2 as SQIVND (reference sequence). The CDR3 sequence is CASSINGGEVGNQPQHF. The CDR3 DNA reads as TGTGCCAGTAGTATCAATGGAGGGGAGGTCGGCAATCAGCCCCAGCATTTT.

The chain uses TRBV5-1 and TRBJ1-1; 11 nucleotides agree with TRBD1. Germline V gene data show CDR1 as SGHRS and CDR2 as YFSETQ. The CDR3 is 16 residues long. V shed 4 bases, J shed 4 bases, and the junction held 9 bases outside the gene matches. CDR3 amino acids: CASSRTGGRDGTEAFF. The CDR3 nucleotides are TGCGCCAGCAGCAGGACAGGGGGCAGGGATGGCACTGAAGCTTTCTTT.

The chain combines TRBV27 with TRBJ2-7; 7 positions match TRBD1. V was clipped by 6 bases and J by 2 bases; unmatched bases: 7. The CDR3 runs to 14 residues. Germline lookup yields CDR1 MNHEY and CDR2 SMNVEV (reference sequence). The DNA for the CDR3 is TGTGCCAGCAGCTCCTCGACAGGGCCCTACGAGCAGTACTTC. Translated, it gives CASSSSTGPYEQYF.

The chain recombines TRBV7-2 with TRBJ2-7; TRBD2 matches at 8 bases. Germline V CDR1 and CDR2: SGHTA, FQGNSA. V trimming: 1 base; J trimming: 4 bases; junction bases outside the gene matches: 6. This CDR3 comprises 15 residues. CDR3 DNA: TGTGCCAGCAGCTTAGACGGCGGGGGGTGGTACGAGCAGTACTTC. It yields the protein CASSLDGGGWYEQYF.

The J gene is TRBJ1-1, the V gene TRBV28; 8 bases agree with TRBD1. Trimming at V came to 5 bases and at J to 1 base, leaving 9 bases not matched to a gene. Germline V gene sequence: CDR1 MDHEN, CDR2 SYDVKM. This CDR3 is built from 16 residues. This CDR3 is CASSEHTGTGNTEAFF. In DNA form, the CDR3 reads TGTGCCAGCAGTGAACATACCGGGACAGGGAACACTGAAGCTTTCTTT.

This clone showed up just once. The rearrangement uses TRBV11-1 and TRBJ1-6; D might be TRBD1 (5 bases). V was shortened by 5 bases and J by 7 bases, with 12 bases between the two germline ends. The germline gives CDR1 SGHAT, CDR2 FQDESV (reference sequence). The CDR3 contains 14 residues. CDR3 nucleotides: TGTGCCAGCAGCATAAGACAGACGAATTCACCCCTCCACTTT. The encoded protein is CASSIRQTNSPLHF.

The genes are TRBV6-5 and TRBJ2-1; 10 nucleotides line up with TRBD2. Germline CDR1 reads MNHEY; CDR2 reads SVGAGI. This CDR3 is 15 amino acids long. J gave up 6 bases and V 2 bases, and 4 bases lay outside the gene matches. DNA for the CDR3: TGTGCCAGCAGTTACGGAGCGGGAGGGAGCAATGAGCAGTTCTTC. This codes for CASSYGAGGSNEQFF.

The chain employs TRBV5-8 and TRBJ2-7, with 15 bases lining up with TRBD2. The CDR3 length is 18 residues. Germline CDR1 SGHTS, CDR2 YDEGEE. J was trimmed by 2 bases and V by 4 bases; bases with no gene match: 10. CDR3 amino acids: CASSQLGGLAGGPYEQYF. The DNA for the CDR3 is TGTGCCAGCAGCCAGCTTGGGGGACTAGCGGGAGGCCCCTACGAGCAGTACTTC.

The chain has TRBV7-5 and TRBJ2-4; TRBD1, as called in the table, went unchecked against the DNA. TRBV7-5 corresponds to a pseudogene. The CDR3 covers 15 residues. CDR3 bases: TGTGCCAGAAGCGTTCCGCGGACAGGGAGAGACATTCAGTACTTC. Encoded protein: CARSVPRTGRDIQYF.

The chain recombines TRBV9 with TRBJ2-7; maybe TRBD1 (6 bases). The ends were cut back, 3 bases at V and 5 bases at J, with 15 bases in the middle. This CDR3 is built from 14 residues. Germline V gene sequence: CDR1 SGDLS, CDR2 YYNGEE. CDR3 loop: CASSASGTPNEQYF. CDR3 sequence (DNA): TGTGCCAGCAGCGCATCCGGGACACCGAACGAGCAGTACTTC.

This clone appeared a single time. This rearrangement joins TRBV15 to TRBJ1-1, with no clear D. The CDR3 runs 15 residues. Germline V CDR1 and CDR2: LNHNV, YYDKDF (reference sequence). Trimming removed 4 bases from V and 7 bases from J, with 19 bases in between. The CDR3 spells CATSIPKATALEAFF. CDR3 DNA: TGTGCCACCAGCATCCCAAAAGCGACTGCCCTTGAAGCTTTCTTT.

The chain recombines TRBV9 with TRBJ2-3; 10 bases fit TRBD2. The CDR3 extends over 15 amino acids. Per the germline V gene, CDR1 is SGDLS and CDR2 is YYNGEE. V was pared by 4 bases and J by 14 bases, with 16 bases of the junction left unmatched. CDR3 DNA: TGTGCCAGCAGCTCAAGACTAAGCGGGGGGGCCTTTAGGTATTTT. Residues: CASSSRLSGGAFRYF.

This clone was recorded once. V and J are TRBV28 and TRBJ2-7; TRBD1 matches at 11 bases. The CDR3 runs 15 residues. The germline gives CDR1 MDHEN, CDR2 SYDVKM. J gave up 5 bases and V 5 bases, and 8 bases lay outside the gene matches. The CDR3 here is CASSPTGQGAHEQYF. The CDR3 nucleotides are TGTGCCAGCAGTCCTACCGGACAGGGGGCCCACGAGCAGTACTTC.

The chain has TRBV5-1 and TRBJ2-7; TRBD1 matches 7 bases. This CDR3 contains 14 residues. Germline V gives CDR1 SGHRS, CDR2 YFSETQ. Trimming cost V 5 bases and J 4 bases; bases outside gene matches: 9. CDR3 region: CASRSTGASYEQYF. CDR3 DNA: TGCGCCAGCAGATCAACAGGGGCCTCATACGAGCAGTACTTC.

The chain joins TRBV19 to TRBJ2-2; a possible D gene is TRBD1 (6 bases). Germline values: CDR1 LNHDA, CDR2 SQIVND (reference sequence). The length of the CDR3 is 13 residues. V was clipped by 8 bases and J by 6 bases, with 13 bases between them. The DNA of the CDR3 is TGTGCCAGTGCTCCACAGGGACCCGGGGAGCTGTTTTTT. It yields the protein CASAPQGPGELFF.

The chain has TRBV28 and TRBJ1-2; the D gene is possibly TRBD1 (5 bases). The CDR3 totals 14 residues. With 4 bases removed from V and 2 bases from J, the gap between germline ends came to 11 bases. Per germline, CDR1 MDHEN and CDR2 SYDVKM. CDR3 nucleotides: TGTGCCAGCAGTTATGGGGGGGAGAACTATGGCTACACCTTC. It encodes CASSYGGENYGYTF.

The rearrangement links TRBV4-3 to TRBJ2-1; D is possibly TRBD1 (5 bases). The CDR3 contains 15 residues. V was trimmed by 0 bases and J by 4 bases, leaving 10 bases between them. In germline, CDR1 is LGHNA, CDR2 YSLEER. DNA of the CDR3: TGCGCCAGCAGCCAAGATCGACAGTCATACAATGAGCAGTTCTTC. Translating gives CASSQDRQSYNEQFF.

This chain links TRBV28 with TRBJ2-7; D is perhaps TRBD2 (5 bases). Trimming pared 5 bases from V and 0 bases from J, leaving 11 bases between. Germline V gene lookup returns CDR1 MDHEN and CDR2 SYDVKM. The CDR3 extends over 14 amino acids. The CDR3 reads CASSPREFSYEQYF. CDR3 bases: TGTGCCAGCAGTCCGAGGGAGTTCTCCTACGAGCAGTACTTC.

The chain uses TRBV3-1 (or the pseudogene TRBV3-2) and TRBJ2-3; D gene uncertain. With 0 bases removed from V and 2 bases from J, the gap between germline ends came to 9 bases. Germline V gene lookup returns CDR1 LGHDT and CDR2 YNNKEL (reference sequence). This CDR3 has 15 amino acids. The DNA of the CDR3 is TGTGCCAGCAGCCAAGATTGGGCAGACACAGATACGCAGTATTTT. Amino acids: CASSQDWADTDTQYF.

The rearrangement links TRBV12-3 or TRBV12-4 to TRBJ1-1; unclear D gene. The CDR3 consists of 13 residues. V was cut by 3 bases and J by 7 bases, with 12 bases left in between. The CDR3 spells CASSFLGGGEAFF. The CDR3 DNA reads TGTGCCAGCAGTTTCCTTGGCGGAGGTGAAGCTTTCTTT.

This chain uses TRBV28 with TRBJ2-5, with 9 bases fitting TRBD2. This CDR3 has 16 amino acids. After removal of 7 bases from V and 2 bases from J, the junction contained 11 bases not matched to a gene. Germline loops: CDR1 MDHEN, CDR2 SYDVKM. CDR3 sequence: CASNPISGGFQETQYF. CDR3 bases: TGTGCCAGCAACCCCATAAGCGGGGGGTTTCAAGAGACCCAGTACTTC.

CDR3 in DNA: TGCGCCAGCAGCTTCGCCCCTAGCGGGGGGACCCACGAGCAGTACTTC. Its protein is CASSFAPSGGTHEQYF. The rearrangement joins TRBV5-1 to TRBJ2-7; 11 bases map to TRBD2. This CDR3 is 16 amino acids long. The V gene's germline CDR1 is SGHRS and CDR2 YFSETQ. V shed 2 bases, J shed 5 bases, and the junction held 9 bases outside the gene matches.

The V call is TRBV15, the J call TRBJ1-3, with a weak D call TRBD1 (6 bases). The CDR3 has 15 residues. V was clipped by 0 bases and J by 2 bases, with 8 bases between them. Germline CDR1 LNHNV, CDR2 YYDKDF (reference sequence). CDR3 nucleotide sequence: TGTGCCACCAGCAGAGATACAGGGCCTGGAAACACCATATATTTT. Translation gives CATSRDTGPGNTIYF.